The rows below give T cell receptor beta chains drawn from one sample of a study of T-cell reconstitution after alpha-beta-depleted transplantation in children. A single record per CDR3 protein comes from TCRdb applying MiXCR to the PCR reads. The table includes fewer than 550,000 distinct CDR3 sequences, approximately 10% detected once. This sample comprised PBMCs, mostly from graft donor cells, obtained 180 days after TCRalphabeta/CD19-depleted stem cell transplant. The receptors stem from a female patient aged 2 to 10 who had a stem cell transplant for aplastic anemia, so the T cells may come from the graft donor. Each CDR3 is given with its conserved first and last residue. Each record gives: clone size, V gene, J gene, D gene, CDR3 protein, CDR3 DNA. The D gene is left open where the match is weak. For some rows the clone size is stated as once, few or many, or as a class when expanded; others skip it.

>-|TRBV12-3/TRBV12-4|TRBJ1-1|-
CASSDRMRGSTEAFF
TGTGCCAGCAGTGACAGGATGAGAGGGAGCACTGAAGCTTTCTTT
>-|TRBV12-3/TRBV12-4|TRBJ1-4|-
CASSVPGQPRKLFF
TGTGCCAGCAGTGTCCCGGGACAACCGAGGAAACTGTTTTTT
>many|TRBV11-2|TRBJ2-2|TRBD2
CASSLGTSGSNRRTGELFF
TGTGCCAGCAGCTTGGGGACTAGCGGGAGTAATCGTCGCACCGGGGAGCTGTTTTTT
>-|TRBV4-2|TRBJ2-1|TRBD2
CASSPLAGLARGNEQFF
TGTGCCAGCAGCCCACTAGCGGGCCTTGCAAGAGGCAATGAGCAGTTCTTC
>few|TRBV6-5|TRBJ2-2|TRBD2
CASSYSTSGRGNTGELFF
TGTGCCAGCAGTTATTCGACTAGCGGGAGGGGGAACACCGGGGAGCTGTTTTTT
>few|TRBV3-1|TRBJ1-6|-
CASSPPTGTSYNSPLHF
TGTGCCAGCAGCCCACCGACAGGCACATCCTATAATTCACCCCTCCACTTT
>few|TRBV7-2|TRBJ1-6|-
CASSSGTVHNSPLHF
TGTGCCAGCAGCTCCGGGACGGTACATAATTCACCCCTCCACTTT
>-|TRBV27|TRBJ1-1|TRBD1
CASSFGQGQGTEAFF
TGTGCCAGCAGTTTCGGACAGGGCCAGGGGACTGAAGCTTTCTTT
>-|TRBV3-1|TRBJ2-7|TRBD2
CACSQGTSAYYEQYF
TGTGCCTGCTCCCAAGGCACTAGCGCCTACTACGAGCAGTACTTC
>many|TRBV14|TRBJ2-3|TRBD2
CASSLRVSGRTDTQYF
TGTGCCAGCAGCCTACGCGTTAGCGGGAGAACAGATACGCAGTATTTT
>few|TRBV28|TRBJ1-3|-
CASSLGPQRGNTIYF
TGTGCCAGCAGTTTGGGGCCCCAGAGGGGAAACACCATATATTTT
>few|TRBV9|TRBJ2-3|-
CASSVEGTARTDTQYF
TGTGCCAGCAGCGTAGAGGGGACCGCGCGCACAGATACGCAGTATTTT
>few|TRBV20-1|TRBJ1-4|-
CSASWKANEKLFF
TGCAGTGCTAGCTGGAAGGCTAATGAAAAACTGTTTTTT
>few|TRBV28|TRBJ2-2|-
CASSSTRRSLLTGELFF
TGTGCCAGCAGTTCGACTAGGCGATCCCTTTTAACCGGGGAGCTGTTTTTT
>few|TRBV29-1|TRBJ2-5|-
CSVDNRNQETQYF
TGCAGCGTTGATAACAGAAACCAAGAGACCCAGTACTTC
>few|TRBV28|TRBJ2-3|-
CASAGAKSADTQYF
TGTGCCAGCGCGGGGGCTAAAAGCGCAGATACGCAGTATTTT